The next 7 T cell receptor beta chains were all read from a single sample in a study of monozygotic twins with inflammatory bowel disease. TCRdb re-called the 5' RACE reads and catalogs CDR3 proteins one per entry, DNA excluded. Across some 400,000 distinct CDR3 sequences, the top ten clones capture 2.4% of the sample. What was sequenced was blood. Receptors originate from a human donor with ulcerative colitis or Crohn's disease, or a healthy co-twin of an affected twin (not recorded which).

The V and J genes are TRBV12-3 or TRBV12-4 and TRBJ2-1; TCRdb designates TRBD1, a call that cannot be tested without DNA. This CDR3 is built from 15 residues. The CDR3 here is CASSFRTGANNEQFF.

The rearrangement joins TRBV30 to TRBJ2-5; the D call from TCRdb, TRBD2, cannot be confirmed without DNA. The germline gives CDR1 GTSNPN, CDR2 SVGIG (reference sequence). This CDR3 region has 14 residues. The CDR3 sequence is CAWSGGRAQETQYF.

The chain has TRBV9 and TRBJ2-1; TCRdb designates TRBD1, a call that cannot be tested without DNA. Germline assignment: CDR1 SGDLS and CDR2 YYNGEE. The CDR3 length is 15 residues. The CDR3 loop is CASSVEGQPGNEQFF.

The gene calls are TRBV5-5 and TRBJ2-3; TCRdb names TRBD2, which stays unverified in the absence of DNA. From germline, CDR1 is SGHKS and CDR2 YYEKEE (reference sequence). There are 14 residues in the CDR3. The chain's CDR3 is CASSWELGTDTQYF.

The chain carries TRBV27 and TRBJ2-7; checking the TCRdb D call of TRBD2 is not possible without DNA. Germline loops: CDR1 MNHEY, CDR2 SMNVEV (reference sequence). The CDR3 spans 14 residues. CDR3 protein: CASSLLAYSYEQYF.

The chain couples TRBV29-1 to TRBJ1-2. The CDR3 is made up of 13 amino acids. Germline lookup yields CDR1 SQVTM and CDR2 ANQGSEA. The CDR3 sequence: CSVEDRGRYGYTF.

This rearrangement joins TRBV20-1 to TRBJ1-5. CDR1 is DFQATT and CDR2 is SNEGSKA in the germline V gene (reference sequence). CDR3 size: 13 residues. The CDR3 reads CSARPHGNQPQHF.